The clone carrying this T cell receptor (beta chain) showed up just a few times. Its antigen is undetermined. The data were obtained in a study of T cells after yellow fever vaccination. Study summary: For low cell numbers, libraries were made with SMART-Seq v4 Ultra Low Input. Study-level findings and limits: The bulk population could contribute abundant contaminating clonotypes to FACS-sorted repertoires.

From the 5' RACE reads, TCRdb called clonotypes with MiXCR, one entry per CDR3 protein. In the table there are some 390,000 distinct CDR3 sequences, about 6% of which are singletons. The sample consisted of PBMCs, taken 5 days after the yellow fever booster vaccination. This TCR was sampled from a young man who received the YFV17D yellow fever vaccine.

Here the CDR3 reads CASSFSPGETQYF. DNA for the CDR3: TGTGCCAGCAGCTTCTCACCAGGGGAGACCCAGTACTTC. V is TRBV7-9 and J is TRBJ2-5; D is perhaps TRBD1 (5 bases). Trimming pared 3 bases from V and 5 bases from J, leaving 10 bases between. Germline CDR1 is SEHNR and CDR2 is FQNEAQ (reference sequence). This CDR3 spans 13 amino acids.